This entry describes one T cell receptor (beta chain). This clonotype occurred many times. The antigen it recognizes is unknown. Base-call qualities are not available, and no considerably larger clone is one nucleotide away. Counted from cysteine to phenylalanine, this CDR3 has 15 amino acids. This entry keeps only the CDR3 DNA: 45 bases, framed from base 1. For this chain, trimming is 0 bases at the V end and 4 bases at the J end, and the number of junction bases without a gene match is 2. The germline V gene (reference sequence) specifies LGHDT as CDR1 and YNNKEL as CDR2. Library creation used multiplex PCR. The instrument was an Illumina HiSeq 4000. CDR3 regions were amplified by Arm-PCR with iRepertoire HTBI primers to construct TCR beta libraries. Gel purification was performed on PCR products prior to sequencing. The source study handled its data this way. Gene usage analysis of CDR3 amino acid clonotypes relied on the 55 to 80 TRBV and 13 to 15 TRBJ segments identified across samples. COPE and FqMerger were used to merge the filtered high-quality paired reads into contigs. BLAST was used to align contigs to IMGT TRBV, TRBD and TRBJ reference genes, and CDR3 was defined according to IMGT. Any clonotype with a frequency above 0.1% was classified as a highly expanded clone. Repertoire diversity was measured by Shannon entropy, and V-J evenness by the Gini coefficient. A clonotype was considered public if more than one individual shared it. TCRdb took the public reads, trimmed them with fastp at Q25, ran MiXCR for clone calling and kept in-frame beta chains. Each CDR3 protein gets just one entry, which takes the most common genes and DNA from the rows behind it. These V and J calls derive from TCRdb rather than the authors' analysis. For this sample there are hundreds of thousands of distinct CDR3 sequences; around 15% appear just once. Approximately 25% of the sample comes from the top ten.

This sample is drawn from a study of regulatory T cells in long-lasting Graves disease (dated by TCRdb to the early 2020s). Context from the whole study: Newly diagnosed Graves' disease patients had taken antithyroid drugs for less than 3 months. The study was conducted in China and was registered as a clinical trial. Patients with persistent Graves' disease were compared with patients with newly diagnosed Graves' disease using TCR sequencing and RNA sequencing of peripheral blood. A total of around 35 samples underwent TCR sequencing, from around 13 patients with persistent Graves' disease and 20 or so patients with newly diagnosed Graves' disease. On the study overall, not on this receptor specifically: Because the primary lesion, thyroid tissue, could not be accessed, the study looked at peripheral blood alone. The small sample size was acknowledged by the authors as a limitation that may reduce accuracy. Persistent Graves' disease patients showed lower TCR Shannon entropy and fewer highly expanded clones than newly diagnosed patients, suggesting clonal expansion. Preferential use of TRBV28, TRBJ1-2 and TRBJ2-5 was observed in persistent disease, whereas TRBV20-1 and TRBJ2-1 were favored in newly diagnosed disease. More public clonotypes were shared among persistent patients (roughly 2,700) than among newly diagnosed patients (roughly 960). Only the TCR beta chain was sequenced and analyzed.

According to the study, the label for this sample's time point signals: newly diagnosed GD, antithyroid drugs for less than 3 months. For both TCR sequencing and RNA sequencing, RNA was extracted from PBMCs in TRIzol. The diagnosis of Graves' disease followed American Thyroid Association guidelines. The patients came from an endocrinology department in Xi'an, China. Each patient gave approximately 8.8 milliliters of peripheral blood, collected in an EDTA anticoagulant tube. Ficoll Paque Plus density gradient separation was used to isolate PBMCs, and no further T cell sorting was performed. RNA quality was checked with an Agilent 2100 Bioanalyzer and agarose gel, and concentration with a NanoDrop 2000. These data were likewise used in another study, on T cells in Graves' hyperthyroidism and ophthalmopathy. Drawing on the second study: A patient counted as having stable Graves' hyperthyroidism if no progression to ophthalmopathy occurred over 18 months of follow-up. Hyperthyroidism patients were aged 18 to 65 years and newly diagnosed, with disease duration of less than 2 months. Exclusion was applied to patients with uncontrolled infections, other autoimmune diseases, pregnancy or lactation. Diagnoses were based on clinical symptoms, serum thyroxine and TRAb, thyroid ultrasound and orbital computed tomography. The TCR CDR3 was subjected to a first round of RT-PCR using the HTBI primer set and the Qiagen OneStep RT-PCR kit. Blood samples also contained most of the expanded thyroid clonotypes (frequency above 0.001), which suggests that blood repertoires may reflect thyroid immune responses. In cross-validation, a model built on a 13 V-J signature told ophthalmopathy apart from stable hyperthyroidism with 85% to 90% sensitivity and roughly 81% specificity, and in testing the same model reached 80%/75%. During validation, the model predicted progression to ophthalmopathy a median of roughly 7.1 months ahead of onset, with around 71% sensitivity and around 72% specificity. TCR V-J signatures able to tell the groups apart were searched for in a discovery cohort of about a hundred patients, of whom more than 40 had Graves' ophthalmopathy and 57 had stable Graves' hyperthyroidism. Prospective prediction of ophthalmopathy was tested in an independent validation cohort of some 20 hyperthyroidism patients and 15 to 17 patients who later progressed to ophthalmopathy. The approximately 100 discovery patients were randomly split 7:3 into training and test sets. Thyroid tissue and blood T-cell repertoires from roughly six Graves' hyperthyroidism patients were also compared in the study. After sampling, hyperthyroidism patients received methimazole starting at 30 mg daily, and ophthalmopathy patients received high-dose intravenous methylprednisolone. Libraries were constructed in a second round of multiplex PCR, after which size selection and purification were carried out. The libraries were sequenced on an Illumina HiSeq2000 using paired-end 100 bp reads. SOAPnuke was used to process the raw data, removing reads that contained adapters or uncalled bases, had a mean Phred below 15, or lacked an exact match to the constant primer or identifier. High-quality paired reads were merged using COPE v1.2.5, and each unique nucleotide sequence was defined as a clonotype. MiTCR v1.1 was used to align clonotypes to the IMGT TRBV, TRBD and TRBJ reference segments. Analysis was restricted to V-J combinations with a frequency above 0.0001, which covered 99.2% of repertoires. A TCS score was defined as the ratio of F50 (clonal expansion) to E x V (chaos), with BLOSUM62-based TCRdist applied between CDR3 peptides within each V-J. Welch's t-statistics and random forest reduced 500 to 550 V-J features to about 13, which were used in a naive Bayes classifier (R e1071). Sample size was not statistically predetermined, and investigators were not blinded to group allocation. The paper describes TCR Vbeta CDR3 sequencing of about 140 peripheral blood samples, made up of under 50 ophthalmopathy patients, 70 to 75 hyperthyroidism patients and roughly 17 progressor patients.

The V and J segments used are TRBV3-1 and TRBJ1-2; 10 central nucleotides agree with TRBD1. The receptor was isolated from a woman aged 35-65 years with Graves disease. Donor details come from another sample of the same person, matched by shared clones. Sample: peripheral blood mononuclear cells (PBMCs), taken at new diagnosis, from a patient treated with antithyroid drugs. The CDR3 reads as follows: CASSQDRQGAYGYTF. The DNA sequence reads TGTGCCAGCAGCCAAGATCGACAGGGGGCCTATGGCTACACCTTC.